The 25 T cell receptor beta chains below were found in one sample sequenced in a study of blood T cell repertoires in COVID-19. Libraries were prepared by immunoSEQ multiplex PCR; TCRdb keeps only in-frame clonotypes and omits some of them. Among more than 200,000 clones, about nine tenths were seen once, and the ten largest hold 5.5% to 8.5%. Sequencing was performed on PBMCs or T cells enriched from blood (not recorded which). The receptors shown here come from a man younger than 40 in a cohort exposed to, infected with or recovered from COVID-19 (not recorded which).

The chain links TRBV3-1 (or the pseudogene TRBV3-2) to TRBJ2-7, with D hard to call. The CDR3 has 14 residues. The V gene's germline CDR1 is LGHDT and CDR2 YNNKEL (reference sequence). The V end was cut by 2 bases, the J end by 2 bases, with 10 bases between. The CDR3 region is CASSQRRSAYEQYF. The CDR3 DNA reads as TGTGCCAGCAGCCAACGCAGGTCAGCCTACGAGCAGTACTTC.

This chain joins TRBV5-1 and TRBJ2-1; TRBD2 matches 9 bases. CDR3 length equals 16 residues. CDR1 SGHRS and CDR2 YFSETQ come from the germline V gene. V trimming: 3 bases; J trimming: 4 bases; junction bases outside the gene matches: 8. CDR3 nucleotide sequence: TGCGCCAGCAGCTCGACGACTAGCGGAGTTTACAATGAGCAGTTCTTC. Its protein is CASSSTTSGVYNEQFF. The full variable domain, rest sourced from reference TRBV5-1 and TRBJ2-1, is KAGVTQTPRYLIKTRGQQVTLSCSPISGHRSVSWYQQTPGQGLQFLFEYFSETQRNKGNFPGRFSGRQFSNSRSEMNVSTLELGDSALYLCASSSTTSGVYNEQFFGPGTRLTVL.

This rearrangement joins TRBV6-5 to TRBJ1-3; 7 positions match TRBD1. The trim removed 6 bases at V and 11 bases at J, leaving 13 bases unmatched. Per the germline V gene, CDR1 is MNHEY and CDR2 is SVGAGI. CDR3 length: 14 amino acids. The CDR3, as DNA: TGTGCCAGCAGACGCTTGGGACAGCGGTCTGCCATATATTTT. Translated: CASRRLGQRSAIYF.

CDR3: CASSSSWSRGYTF. In nucleotides, the CDR3 is TGTGCCAGCAGCTCCTCATGGTCCAGGGGCTACACCTTC. The genes are TRBV11-2 and TRBJ1-2; D uncertain. The CDR3 has 13 amino acids. V was clipped by 4 bases and J by 8 bases, with 14 bases between them. Germline lookup yields CDR1 SGHAT and CDR2 FQNNGV.

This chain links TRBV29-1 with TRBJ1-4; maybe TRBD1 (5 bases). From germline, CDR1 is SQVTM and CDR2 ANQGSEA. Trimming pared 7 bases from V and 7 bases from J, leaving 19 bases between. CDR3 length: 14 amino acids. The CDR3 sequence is CSAGRETEGEKLFF. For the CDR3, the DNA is TGCAGCGCTGGGCGTGAGACAGAAGGTGAAAAACTGTTTTTT.

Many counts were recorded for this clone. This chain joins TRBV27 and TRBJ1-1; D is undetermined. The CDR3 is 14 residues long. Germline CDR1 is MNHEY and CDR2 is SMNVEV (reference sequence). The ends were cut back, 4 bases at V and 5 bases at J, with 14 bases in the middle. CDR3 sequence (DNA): TGTGCCAGCAGTTCAATTTCCGACTGGACTGAAGCTTTCTTT. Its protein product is CASSSISDWTEAFF.

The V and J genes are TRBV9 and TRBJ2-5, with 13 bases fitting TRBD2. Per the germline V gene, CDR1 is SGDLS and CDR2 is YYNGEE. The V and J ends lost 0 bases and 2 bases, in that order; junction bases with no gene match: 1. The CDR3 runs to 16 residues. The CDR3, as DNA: TGTGCCAGCAGCGTAGGGGGACTAGCGGGACAAGAGACCCAGTACTTC. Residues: CASSVGGLAGQETQYF.

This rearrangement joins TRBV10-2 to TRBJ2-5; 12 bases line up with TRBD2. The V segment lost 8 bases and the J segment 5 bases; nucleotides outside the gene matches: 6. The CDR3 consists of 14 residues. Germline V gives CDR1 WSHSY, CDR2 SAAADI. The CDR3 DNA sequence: TGCGCCAGCGGGCTAGCGGGAGGGCAGGAGACCCAGTACTTC. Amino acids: CASGLAGGQETQYF.

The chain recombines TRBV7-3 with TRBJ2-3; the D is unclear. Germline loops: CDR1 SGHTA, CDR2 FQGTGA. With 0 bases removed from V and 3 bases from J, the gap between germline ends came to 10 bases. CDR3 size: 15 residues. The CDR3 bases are TGTGCCAGCAGCTTAACTAGCCGCAATACAGATACGCAGTATTTT. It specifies CASSLTSRNTDTQYF.

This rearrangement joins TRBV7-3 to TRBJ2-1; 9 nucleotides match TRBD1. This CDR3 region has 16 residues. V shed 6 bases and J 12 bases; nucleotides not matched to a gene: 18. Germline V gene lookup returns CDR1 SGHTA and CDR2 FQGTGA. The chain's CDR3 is CASRGFNGTGSEGQFF. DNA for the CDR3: TGTGCCAGCAGGGGGTTTAATGGGACAGGGTCGGAAGGGCAGTTCTTC.

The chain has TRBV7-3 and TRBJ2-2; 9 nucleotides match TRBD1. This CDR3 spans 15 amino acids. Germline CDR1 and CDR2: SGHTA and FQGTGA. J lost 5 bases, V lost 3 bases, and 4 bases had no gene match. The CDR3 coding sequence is TGTGCCAGCAGCTTCCCGGACAGGGGAACCGGGGAGCTGTTTTTT. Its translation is CASSFPDRGTGELFF.

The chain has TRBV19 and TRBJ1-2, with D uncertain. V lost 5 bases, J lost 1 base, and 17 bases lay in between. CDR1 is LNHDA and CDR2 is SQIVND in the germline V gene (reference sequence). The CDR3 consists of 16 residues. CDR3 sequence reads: CASSSRSIRRNYGYTF. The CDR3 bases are TGTGCCAGTAGTTCTCGGAGTATTAGGCGTAACTATGGCTACACCTTC.

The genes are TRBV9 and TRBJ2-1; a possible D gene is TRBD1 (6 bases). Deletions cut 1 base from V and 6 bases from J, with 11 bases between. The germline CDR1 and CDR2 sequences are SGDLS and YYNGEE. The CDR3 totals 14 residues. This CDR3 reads CASSVKTGANEQFF. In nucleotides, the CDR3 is TGTGCCAGCAGCGTAAAGACAGGTGCCAATGAGCAGTTCTTC. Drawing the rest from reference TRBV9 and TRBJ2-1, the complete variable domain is DSGVTQTPKHLITATGQRVTLRCSPRSGDLSVYWYQQSLDQGLQFLIQYYNGEERAKGNILERFSAQQFPDLHSELNLSSLELGDSALYFCASSVKTGANEQFFGPGTRLTVL.

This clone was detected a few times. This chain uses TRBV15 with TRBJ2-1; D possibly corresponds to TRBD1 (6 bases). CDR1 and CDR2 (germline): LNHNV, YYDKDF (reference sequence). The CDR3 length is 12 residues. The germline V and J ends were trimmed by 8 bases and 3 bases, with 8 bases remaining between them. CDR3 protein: CATGQFYNEQFF. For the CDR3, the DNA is TGTGCCACCGGACAGTTCTACAATGAGCAGTTCTTC.

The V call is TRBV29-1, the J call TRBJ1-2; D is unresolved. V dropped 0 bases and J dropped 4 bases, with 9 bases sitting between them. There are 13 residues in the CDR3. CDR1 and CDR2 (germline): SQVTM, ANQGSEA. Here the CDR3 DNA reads TGCAGCGTTGAAGATATACTTCGCTATGGCTACACCTTC. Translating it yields CSVEDILRYGYTF.

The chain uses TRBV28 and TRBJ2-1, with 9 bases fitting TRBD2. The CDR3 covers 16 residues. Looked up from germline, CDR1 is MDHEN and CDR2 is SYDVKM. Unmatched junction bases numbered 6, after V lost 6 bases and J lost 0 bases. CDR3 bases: TGTGCCAGCAGCCGGACTAGCGTTCCCTCCTACAATGAGCAGTTCTTC. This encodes CASSRTSVPSYNEQFF.

The CDR3 region is CASGRQGWVTEAFF. The CDR3, as DNA: TGTGCCAGTGGTCGACAGGGGTGGGTCACTGAAGCTTTCTTT. V usage is TRBV11-2 and J usage is TRBJ1-1; 8 nucleotides line up with TRBD1. The CDR3 loop spans 14 amino acids. J gave up 4 bases and V 9 bases, and 10 bases lay outside the gene matches. Germline CDR1 reads SGHAT; CDR2 reads FQNNGV.

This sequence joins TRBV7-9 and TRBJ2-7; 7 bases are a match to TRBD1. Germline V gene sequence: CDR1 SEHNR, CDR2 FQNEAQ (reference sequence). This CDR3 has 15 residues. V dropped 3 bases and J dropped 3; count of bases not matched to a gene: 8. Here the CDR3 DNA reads TGTGCCAGCAGCTTCCGACAGGGTCCAGACTACGAGCAGTACTTC. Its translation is CASSFRQGPDYEQYF.

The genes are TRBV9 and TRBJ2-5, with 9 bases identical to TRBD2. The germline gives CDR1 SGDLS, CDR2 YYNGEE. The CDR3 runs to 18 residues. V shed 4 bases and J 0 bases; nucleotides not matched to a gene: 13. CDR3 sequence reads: CASSPGTRASGDQETQYF. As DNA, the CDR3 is TGTGCCAGCAGCCCGGGGACCAGAGCTAGCGGGGACCAAGAGACCCAGTACTTC.

The CDR3 nucleotides read TGTGCCAGCAGCCCCAGGCAGGGAATGAATGGCTACACCTTC. Translation: CASSPRQGMNGYTF. V usage is TRBV9 and J usage is TRBJ1-2; TRBD1 is a possible D gene (5 bases). The CDR3 length is 14 residues. Germline V gene sequence: CDR1 SGDLS, CDR2 YYNGEE. Between the trimmed V and J ends, which lost 4 bases and 6 bases, there was a span of 16 bases.

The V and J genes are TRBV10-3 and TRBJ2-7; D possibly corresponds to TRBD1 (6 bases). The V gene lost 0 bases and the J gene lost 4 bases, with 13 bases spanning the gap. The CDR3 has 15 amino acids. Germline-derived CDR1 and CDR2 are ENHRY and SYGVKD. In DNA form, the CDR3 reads TGTGCCATCAGTGAGTCTGCCAGGGGTGGTTACGAGCAGTACTTC. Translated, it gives CAISESARGGYEQYF.

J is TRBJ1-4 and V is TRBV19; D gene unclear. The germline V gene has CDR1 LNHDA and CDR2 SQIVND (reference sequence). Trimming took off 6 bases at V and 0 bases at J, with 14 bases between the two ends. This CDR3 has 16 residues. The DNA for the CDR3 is TGTGCCAGTAGAGTCGCGCCTTATGCAACTAATGAAAAACTGTTTTTT. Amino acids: CASRVAPYATNEKLFF.

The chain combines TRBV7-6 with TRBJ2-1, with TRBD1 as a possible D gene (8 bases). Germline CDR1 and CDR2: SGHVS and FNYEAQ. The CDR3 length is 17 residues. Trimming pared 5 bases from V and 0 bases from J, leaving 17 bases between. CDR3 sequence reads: CASSPQGGSSSYNEQFF. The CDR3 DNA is TGTGCCAGCAGCCCACAGGGGGGGAGTTCCTCCTACAATGAGCAGTTCTTC. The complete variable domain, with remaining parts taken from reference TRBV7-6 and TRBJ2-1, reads GAGVSQSPRYKVTKRGQDVALRCDPISGHVSLYWYRQALGQGPEFLTYFNYEAQQDKSGLPNDRFSAERPEGSISTLTIQRTEQRDSAMYRCASSPQGGSSSYNEQFFGPGTRLTVL.

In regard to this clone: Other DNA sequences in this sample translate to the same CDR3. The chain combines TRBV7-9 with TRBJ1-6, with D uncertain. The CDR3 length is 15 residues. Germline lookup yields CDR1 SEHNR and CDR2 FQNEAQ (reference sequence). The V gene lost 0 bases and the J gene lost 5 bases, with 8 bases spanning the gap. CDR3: CASSLARGNNSPLHF. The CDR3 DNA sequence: TGTGCCAGCAGCTTAGCGCGCGGCAATAATTCACCCCTCCACTTT.

The CDR3 loop is CASSERKTVYEQYF. The CDR3 DNA reads as TGTGCCAGCAGCGAAAGAAAGACTGTCTACGAGCAGTACTTC. V usage is TRBV6-2 or TRBV6-3 and J usage is TRBJ2-7; D not resolved. Germline-derived CDR1 and CDR2 are MNHEY and SVGEGT. The CDR3 contains 14 residues. Trimming stripped 6 bases from V and 3 bases from J, with 15 bases between.